The present T cell receptor beta chain was sequenced within a study of OX40 agonist ivuxolimab in advanced cancers. Study details: Patients received the agonistic anti-OX40 (CD134) antibody ivuxolimab. Dose-escalation patients had hepatocellular carcinoma, melanoma, renal cell or head and neck cancer.

This clone has a single count. Its cognate antigen is unknown. This CDR3 spans 14 amino acids. CDR1 and CDR2 from the germline V gene are SGHVS and FNYEAQ. V was shortened by 4 bases and J by 0 bases, with 9 bases between the two germline ends. General study findings and limits: Antigen specificity of clonally expanded peripheral T cells was not established.

The assay was immunoSEQ multiplex PCR, and TCRdb's table has in-frame clones only and misses some. The sample holds about 48,000 clones, about 87% seen once. The source of this sequence is an adult with an advanced solid tumor such as melanoma, head and neck, liver or kidney cancer. V usage is TRBV7-6 and J usage is TRBJ1-1, with D possibly being TRBD1 (5 bases). The specimen comprised CD4+ or CD8+ T cells sorted from blood, sampled in a trial of the OX40 agonist ivuxolimab. CDR3: CASSSQGLNTEAFF. The DNA for the CDR3 is TGTGCCAGCAGCTCTCAGGGTCTGAACACTGAAGCTTTCTTT.